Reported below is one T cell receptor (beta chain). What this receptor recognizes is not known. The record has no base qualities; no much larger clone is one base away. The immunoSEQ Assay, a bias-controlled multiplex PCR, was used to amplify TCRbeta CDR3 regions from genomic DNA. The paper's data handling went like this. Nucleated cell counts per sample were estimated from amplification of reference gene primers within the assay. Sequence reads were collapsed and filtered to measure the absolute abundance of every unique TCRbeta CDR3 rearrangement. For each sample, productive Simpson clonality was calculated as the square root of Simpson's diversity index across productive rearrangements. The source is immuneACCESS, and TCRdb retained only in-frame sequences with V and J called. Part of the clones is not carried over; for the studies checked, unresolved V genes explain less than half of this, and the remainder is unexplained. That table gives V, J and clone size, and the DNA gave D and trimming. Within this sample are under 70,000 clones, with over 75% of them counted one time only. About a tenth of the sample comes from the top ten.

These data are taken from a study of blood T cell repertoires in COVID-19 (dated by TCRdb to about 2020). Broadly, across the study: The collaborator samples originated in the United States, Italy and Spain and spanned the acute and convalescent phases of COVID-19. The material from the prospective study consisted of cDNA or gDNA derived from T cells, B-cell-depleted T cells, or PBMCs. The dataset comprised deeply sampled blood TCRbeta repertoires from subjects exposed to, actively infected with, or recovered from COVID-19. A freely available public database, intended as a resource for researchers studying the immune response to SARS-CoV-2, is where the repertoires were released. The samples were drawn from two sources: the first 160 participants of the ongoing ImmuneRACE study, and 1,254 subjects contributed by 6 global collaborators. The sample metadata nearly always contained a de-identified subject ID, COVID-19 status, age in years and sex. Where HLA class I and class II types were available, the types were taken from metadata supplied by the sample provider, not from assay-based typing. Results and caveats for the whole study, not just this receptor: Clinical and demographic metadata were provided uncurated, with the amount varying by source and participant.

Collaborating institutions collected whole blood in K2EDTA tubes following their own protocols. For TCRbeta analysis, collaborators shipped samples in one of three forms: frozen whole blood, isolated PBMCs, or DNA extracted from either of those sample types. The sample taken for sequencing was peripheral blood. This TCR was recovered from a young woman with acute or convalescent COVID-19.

The nucleotide sequence is TGCAGCGTCAAACTAGCGGGAGGAATTGTAGATACGCAGTATTTT. This encodes CSVKLAGGIVDTQYF. The sequence links TRBV29-1 to TRBJ2-3; 12 bases in between match TRBD2. Unmatched junction bases come to 9, with V trimmed by 6 bases and J by 5 bases. For CDR1 and CDR2, the germline V gene lists SQVTM and ANQGSEA. Including cysteine and phenylalanine, the CDR3 has 15 amino acids. The sequence is cut down to CDR3 DNA, 45 bases in frame from base 1.